The TCR beta chain described here comes from a study of T cells in Graves' hyperthyroidism and ophthalmopathy. Study-wide results and limits: In blood, most of the thyroid clonotypes expanded above 0.001 were also present. In validation, the model predicted ophthalmopathy. These predictions came a median about 6.5 months before onset.

In patients aged 18 to 65, hyperthyroidism was newly diagnosed, with duration under 2 months. This clonotype showed up many times. Its antigen remains unidentified. It was RNA transcripts that yielded the amplified TCR beta CDR3 regions. The HTBI primer set served for first-round RT-PCR of the TCR CDR3. TCRdb independently ran MiXCR on the multiplex PCR reads; one entry per CDR3 protein. This sample has around 97,000 distinct CDR3 sequences, with 47% found just once. V was pared by 2 bases and J by 2 bases, with 10 bases between. The CDR3 consists of 15 residues. Germline V CDR1 and CDR2: SGHTA, FQGNSA.

The chain joins TRBV7-2 to TRBJ1-5; a possible D gene is TRBD1 (5 bases). The sequence derives from a man aged 35 to 55 with Graves' hyperthyroidism. The material sequenced was blood. The CDR3 nucleotides read TGTGCCAGCAGCTTACGCCAGGGTGGCAATCAGCCCCAGCATTTT. Translation: CASSLRQGGNQPQHF.